Below are 2 T cell receptor beta chains sequenced from a single sample in a study of cytomegalovirus exposure and HLA in healthy donors (dated by TCRdb to about 2017). The library was produced with the immunoSEQ multiplex PCR assay. The multiplex PCR relied on a mix of 60 forward primers for TCR Vbeta segments and 13 reverse primers for TCR Jbeta segments. Imported from immuneACCESS, the table was reduced by TCRdb to in-frame sequences with V and J called. These copies leave out some clones; in studies compared against another copy, an unresolved V gene accounts for under half, and the cause of the remainder is not known. Recorded for this sample are some 200,000 clones; roughly 90% of them occurred a single time. The ten largest clones represent roughly 0.23% of the sample. The sequenced material came from PBMCs. The origin of the receptors is a girl under three years old in good health and CMV-seronegative.

The chain joins TRBV7-9 to TRBJ1-3, with TRBD1 matching 10 bases. The CDR3 loop spans 16 amino acids. V trimming: 5 bases; J trimming: 5 bases; junction bases outside the gene matches: 9. Per germline, CDR1 SEHNR and CDR2 FQNEAQ (reference sequence). CDR3 amino acids: CASSLQGTGVRNTIYF. CDR3 in DNA: TGTGCCAGCAGCCTCCAGGGGACAGGGGTCCGAAACACCATATATTTT.

The gene calls are TRBV20-1 and TRBJ2-7; 8 bases are a match to TRBD2. Trimming removed 6 bases from V and 4 bases from J; junction bases left unmatched: 2. CDR1 is DFQATT and CDR2 is SNEGSKA in the germline V gene (reference sequence). The CDR3 extends over 11 amino acids. The CDR3 loop is CSAGTSYEQYF. The CDR3 DNA reads TGCAGTGCCGGGACTAGTTACGAGCAGTACTTC.